These 2 T cell receptor beta chains share one sample of origin, sequenced in a study of shared clonotypes between healthy human individuals. The method was immunoSEQ multiplex PCR; TCRdb's version includes in-frame clones alone and lacks a portion of them. The repertoire has about 2.4 million clones, over 85% of them found once; the top ten carry 0.36%. The sample was naive CD4+ T cells from PBMCs. Subset here: CD45RA+ positively selected. These receptors originate from a man aged 18 to 29 in good health. Some clones in this sample may be carry-over from other donors' samples.

The chain carries TRBV28 and TRBJ2-7; 7 bases match TRBD1. The CDR3 length is 14 residues. V was pared by 1 base and J by 5 bases, with 5 bases of the junction left unmatched. Germline CDR1 reads MDHEN; CDR2 reads SYDVKM. CDR3 amino acids: CASSLSDRLHEQYF. CDR3 DNA sequence: TGTGCCAGCAGTTTATCGGACAGGCTACACGAGCAGTACTTC. Together with reference TRBV28 and TRBJ2-7, the CDR3 gives the full variable domain: DVKVTQSSRYLVKRTGEKVFLECVQDMDHENMFWYRQDPGLGLRLIYFSYDVKMKEKGDIPEGYSVSREKKERFSLILESASTNQTSMYLCASSLSDRLHEQYFGPGTRLTVT.

The chain combines TRBV4-3 with TRBJ1-3; possibly TRBD1 for D (6 bases). Germline V CDR1 and CDR2: LGHNA, YSLEER. This CDR3 spans 18 amino acids. V gave up 0 bases and J gave up 0 bases, with 15 bases separating them. In DNA, the CDR3 is TGCGCCAGCAGCCAAGATATGGGGGGCTTGCGCTCTGGAAACACCATATATTTT. This sequence encodes CASSQDMGGLRSGNTIYF.